This TCR beta chain comes out of a study of cytomegalovirus exposure and HLA in healthy donors. 60 Vbeta and 13 Jbeta primers were used in PCR. Some clones are missing from TCRdb's copy, which holds only in-frame ones; the method was immunoSEQ multiplex PCR. The sample has about 150,000 clones; around 74% are singletons. Sequences were obtained from PBMCs. The sequence was obtained from a man aged 18 to 30 in good health and CMV-seronegative.

The CDR3 here is CASSVEGQGAGNTIYF. CDR3 in DNA: TGTGCCAGCAGCGTAGAGGGACAGGGAGCTGGAAACACCATATATTTT. J is TRBJ1-3 and V is TRBV9; 9 bases map to TRBD1. The CDR3 runs to 16 residues. J gave up 2 bases and V 0 bases, and 3 bases lay outside the gene matches. Per the germline V gene, CDR1 is SGDLS and CDR2 is YYNGEE.